This TCR beta chain appears in the sequencing data of a study of blood T cells in healthy people across ages. Study results and limitations: Diversity figures derived from one million T cells were judged to underestimate the true value. The study could not conclusively compare naive and antigen-experienced cells, given its unsorted PBMCs. There were more naive CD4+ cells and higher diversity in long-lived donors than in aged donors.

This clonotype was counted ten times or more. Its antigen is not identified. The V segment lost 6 bases and the J segment 5 bases; nucleotides outside the gene matches: 7. The CDR3 is 14 residues long. For the second PCR, which ran for roughly 6 to 12 cycles, a sample-barcoded 5' primer and a J-beta primer mix were used. TCRdb reprocessed the 5' RACE reads with MiXCR, giving one entry per CDR3 protein. Of around 990,000 distinct CDR3 sequences detected, around two fifths appear once; the ten largest clones hold around 14%. This receptor was obtained from a man in his late teens or twenties in good health. This chain connects TRBV12-3 or TRBV12-4 to TRBJ1-5; 7 bases align to TRBD1. Sequenced: blood. This CDR3 reads CASRIHTGDQPQHF. CDR3 DNA sequence: TGTGCCAGCAGGATCCATACAGGGGATCAGCCCCAGCATTTT.